Many counts were recorded for the clone carrying this T cell receptor beta chain. Its matching antigen is unknown. As for time point: newly diagnosed GD, antithyroid drugs for less than 3 months. RNA extracted from PBMCs served as the sequencing template. Nine milliliters of peripheral blood went into EDTA tubes. With 1 base removed from V and 1 base from J, the gap between germline ends came to 12 bases. Looked up from germline, CDR1 is MDHEN and CDR2 is SYDVKM. The CDR3 length is 16 residues. The data were obtained in a study of regulatory T cells in long-lasting Graves disease. In the study overall: Antithyroid drug use was under 3 months in newly diagnosed Graves' patients. Study conclusions and caveats: Accuracy might have suffered from few samples. Persistent cases favored TRBV28, TRBJ1-2 and TRBJ2-5.

iRepertoire HTBI primers and Arm-PCR of CDR3 regions built TCR beta libraries. TCRdb used MiXCR to reprocess the multiplex PCR reads, holding one entry per CDR3 protein. Of roughly 380,000 distinct CDR3 sequences in the sample, roughly 16% were seen once. This clonotype was sampled from a female donor with Graves disease. The gene calls are TRBV28 and TRBJ2-3; the D gene could be TRBD1 or TRBD2 (6 bases each). The sequenced sample was peripheral blood mononuclear cells (PBMCs), obtained at new diagnosis, from a patient treated with antithyroid drugs. The CDR3 region is CASSLYRRGGTDTQYF. In DNA form, the CDR3 reads TGTGCCAGCAGTTTATACCGGAGGGGGGGCACAGATACGCAGTATTTT.